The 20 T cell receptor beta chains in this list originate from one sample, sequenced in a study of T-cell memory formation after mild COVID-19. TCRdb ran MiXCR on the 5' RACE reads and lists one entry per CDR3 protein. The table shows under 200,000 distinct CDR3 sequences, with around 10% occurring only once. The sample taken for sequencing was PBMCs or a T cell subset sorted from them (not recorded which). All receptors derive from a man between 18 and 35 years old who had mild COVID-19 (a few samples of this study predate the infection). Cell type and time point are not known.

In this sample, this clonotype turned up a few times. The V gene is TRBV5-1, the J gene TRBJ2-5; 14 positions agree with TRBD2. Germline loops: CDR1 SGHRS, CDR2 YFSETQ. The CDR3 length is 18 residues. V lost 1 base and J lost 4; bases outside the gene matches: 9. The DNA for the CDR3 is TGCGCCAGCAGCTTGTTACCAGCCGGGACTAGCGGGGGAGAGACCCAGTACTTC. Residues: CASSLLPAGTSGGETQYF.

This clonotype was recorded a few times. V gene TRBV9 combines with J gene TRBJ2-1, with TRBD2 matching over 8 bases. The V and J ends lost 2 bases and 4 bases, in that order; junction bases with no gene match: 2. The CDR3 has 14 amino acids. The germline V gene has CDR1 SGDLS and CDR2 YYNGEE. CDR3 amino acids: CASSVASGYNEQFF. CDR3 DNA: TGTGCCAGCAGCGTCGCTAGCGGGTACAATGAGCAGTTCTTC. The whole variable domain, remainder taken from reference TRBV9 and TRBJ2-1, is DSGVTQTPKHLITATGQRVTLRCSPRSGDLSVYWYQQSLDQGLQFLIQYYNGEERAKGNILERFSAQQFPDLHSELNLSSLELGDSALYFCASSVASGYNEQFFGPGTRLTVL.

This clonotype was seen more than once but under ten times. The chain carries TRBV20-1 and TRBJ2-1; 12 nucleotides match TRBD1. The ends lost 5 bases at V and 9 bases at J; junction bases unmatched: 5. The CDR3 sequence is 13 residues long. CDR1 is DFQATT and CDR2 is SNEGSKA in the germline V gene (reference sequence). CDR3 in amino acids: CSARDRGRFEQFF. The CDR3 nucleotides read TGCAGTGCTCGGGACAGGGGGCGATTTGAGCAGTTCTTC.

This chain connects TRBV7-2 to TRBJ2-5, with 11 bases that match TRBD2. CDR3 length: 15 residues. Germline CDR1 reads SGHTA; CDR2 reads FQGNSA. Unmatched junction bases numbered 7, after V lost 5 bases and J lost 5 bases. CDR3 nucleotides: TGTGCCAGCAGCATGCCGACTAGCGGGGCTGAGACCCAGTACTTC. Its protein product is CASSMPTSGAETQYF.

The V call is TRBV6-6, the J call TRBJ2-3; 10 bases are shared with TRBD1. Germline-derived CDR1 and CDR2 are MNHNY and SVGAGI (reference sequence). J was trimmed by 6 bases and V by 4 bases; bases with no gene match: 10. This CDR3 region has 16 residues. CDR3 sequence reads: CASSSPGQGLEDTQYF. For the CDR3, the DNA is TGTGCCAGCAGTTCCCCGGGACAGGGGCTCGAGGATACGCAGTATTTT.

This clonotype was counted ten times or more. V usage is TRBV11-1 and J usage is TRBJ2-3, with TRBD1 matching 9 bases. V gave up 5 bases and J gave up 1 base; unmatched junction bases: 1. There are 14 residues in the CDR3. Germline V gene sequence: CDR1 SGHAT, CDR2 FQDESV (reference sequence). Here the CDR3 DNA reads TGTGCCAGCAGCCGGGACAGGGGCACAGATACGCAGTATTTT. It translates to CASSRDRGTDTQYF. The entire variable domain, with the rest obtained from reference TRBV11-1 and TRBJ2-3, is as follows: EAEVAQSPRYKITEKSQAVAFWCDPISGHATLYWYRQILGQGPELLVQFQDESVVDDSQLPKDRFSAERLKGVDSTLKIQPAELGDSAMYLCASSRDRGTDTQYFGPGTRLTVL.

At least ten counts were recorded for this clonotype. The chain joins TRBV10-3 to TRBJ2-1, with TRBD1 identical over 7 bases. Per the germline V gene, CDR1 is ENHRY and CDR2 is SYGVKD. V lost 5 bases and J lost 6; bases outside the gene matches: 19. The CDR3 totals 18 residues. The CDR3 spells CAISTHFRGTAGPNEQFF. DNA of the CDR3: TGTGCCATCAGTACACATTTCCGTGGGACAGCAGGCCCCAATGAGCAGTTCTTC.

The CDR3 here is CASGSQGARETQYF. The DNA for the CDR3 is TGTGCTAGTGGTTCTCAGGGGGCTCGGGAGACCCAGTACTTC. V is TRBV12-5 and J is TRBJ2-5; 8 nucleotides agree with TRBD1. CDR1 LGHNT and CDR2 FRNRAP come from the germline V gene. The V gene end was trimmed by 4 bases and the J gene end by 5 bases; junction bases not matched to a gene: 6. The CDR3 spans 14 residues.

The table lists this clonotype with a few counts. The CDR3 loop reads CASRPRSLTPVLTF. As DNA, the CDR3 is TGTGCCAGCAGGCCCCGGAGTCTTACCCCCGTCCTGACTTTC. The V call is TRBV6-2 or TRBV6-3, the J call TRBJ2-6; D gene uncertain. The CDR3 spans 14 residues. CDR1 and CDR2 (germline): MNHEY, SVGEGT. V gave up 6 bases and J gave up 12 bases, with 18 bases separating them.

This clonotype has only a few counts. CDR3: CAISGDYLGGELFF. CDR3 DNA sequence: TGTGCCATCAGTGGGGACTACCTGGGCGGGGAGCTGTTTTTT. The genes are TRBV10-3 and TRBJ2-2, with TRBD2 matching 7 bases. Germline values: CDR1 ENHRY, CDR2 SYGVKD. J was trimmed by 7 bases and V by 4 bases; bases with no gene match: 6. This CDR3 contains 14 residues.

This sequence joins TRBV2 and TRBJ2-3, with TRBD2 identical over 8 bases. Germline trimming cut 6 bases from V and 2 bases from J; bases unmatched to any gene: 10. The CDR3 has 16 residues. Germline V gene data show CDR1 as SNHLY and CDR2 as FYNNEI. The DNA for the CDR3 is TGTGCCAGCAGGCCCCCGGGGGGGGCCCTCACAGATACGCAGTATTTT. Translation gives CASRPPGGALTDTQYF.

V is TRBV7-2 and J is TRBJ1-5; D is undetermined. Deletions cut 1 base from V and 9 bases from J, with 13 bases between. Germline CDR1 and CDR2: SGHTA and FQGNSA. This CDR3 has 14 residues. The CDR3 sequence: CASSLDEGFAPQHF. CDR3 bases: TGTGCCAGCAGCTTAGATGAGGGTTTCGCGCCCCAGCATTTT.

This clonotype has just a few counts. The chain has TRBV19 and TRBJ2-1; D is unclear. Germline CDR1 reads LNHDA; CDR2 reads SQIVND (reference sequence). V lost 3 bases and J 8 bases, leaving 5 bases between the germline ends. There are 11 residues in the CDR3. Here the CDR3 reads CASSIVDEQFF. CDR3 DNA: TGTGCCAGTAGTATCGTGGATGAGCAGTTCTTC.

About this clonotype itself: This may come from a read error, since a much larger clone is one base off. The CDR3 nucleotides are TGCAGTGCTAGAAGGCCGACAGTTCTCGATGGCTACACCTTC. It specifies CSARRPTVLDGYTF. V gene TRBV20-1 combines with J gene TRBJ1-2; possible D gene TRBD1, 5 bases. Germline CDR1 and CDR2: DFQATT and SNEGSKA (reference sequence). The germline V and J ends were trimmed by 2 bases and 6 bases, with 16 bases remaining between them. The CDR3 runs to 14 residues.

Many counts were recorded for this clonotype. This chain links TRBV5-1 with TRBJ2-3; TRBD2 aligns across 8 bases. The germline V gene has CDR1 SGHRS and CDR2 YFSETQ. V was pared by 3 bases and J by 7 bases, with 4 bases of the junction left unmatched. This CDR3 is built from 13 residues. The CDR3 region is CASSSAGGNTQYF. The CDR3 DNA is TGCGCCAGCAGCTCGGCGGGGGGTAATACGCAGTATTTT.

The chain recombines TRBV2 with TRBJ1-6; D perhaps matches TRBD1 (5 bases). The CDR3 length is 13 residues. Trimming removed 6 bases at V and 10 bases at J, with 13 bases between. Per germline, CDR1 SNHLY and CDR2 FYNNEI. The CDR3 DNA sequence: TGTGCCAGCAGGCAGGGAGGACGATCACCCCTCCACTTT. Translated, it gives CASRQGGRSPLHF.

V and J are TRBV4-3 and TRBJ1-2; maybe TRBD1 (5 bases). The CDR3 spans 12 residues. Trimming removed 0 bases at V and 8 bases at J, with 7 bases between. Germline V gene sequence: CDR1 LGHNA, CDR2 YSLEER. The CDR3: CASSQDRVGYTF. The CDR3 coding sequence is TGCGCCAGCAGCCAAGACAGGGTAGGCTACACCTTC.

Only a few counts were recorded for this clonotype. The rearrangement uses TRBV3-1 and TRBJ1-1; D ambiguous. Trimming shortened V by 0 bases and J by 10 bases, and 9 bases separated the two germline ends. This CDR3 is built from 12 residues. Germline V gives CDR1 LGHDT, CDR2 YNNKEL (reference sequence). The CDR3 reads CASSQDSVTAFF. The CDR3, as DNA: TGTGCCAGCAGCCAAGATAGTGTCACAGCTTTCTTT.

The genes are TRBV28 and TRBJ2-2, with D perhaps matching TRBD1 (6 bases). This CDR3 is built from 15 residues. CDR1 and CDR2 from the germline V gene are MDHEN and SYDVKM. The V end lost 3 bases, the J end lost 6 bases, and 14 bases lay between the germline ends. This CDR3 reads CASSFPGQPSGELFF. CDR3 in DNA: TGTGCCAGCAGTTTCCCCGGACAGCCTTCCGGGGAGCTGTTTTTT.

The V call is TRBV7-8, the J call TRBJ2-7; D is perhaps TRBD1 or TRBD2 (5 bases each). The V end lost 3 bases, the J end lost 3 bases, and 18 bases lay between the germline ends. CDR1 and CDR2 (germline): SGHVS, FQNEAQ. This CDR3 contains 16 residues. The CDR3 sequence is CASSLKGPVGDYEQYF. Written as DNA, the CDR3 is TGTGCCAGCAGCTTGAAGGGACCGGTGGGCGACTACGAGCAGTACTTC.